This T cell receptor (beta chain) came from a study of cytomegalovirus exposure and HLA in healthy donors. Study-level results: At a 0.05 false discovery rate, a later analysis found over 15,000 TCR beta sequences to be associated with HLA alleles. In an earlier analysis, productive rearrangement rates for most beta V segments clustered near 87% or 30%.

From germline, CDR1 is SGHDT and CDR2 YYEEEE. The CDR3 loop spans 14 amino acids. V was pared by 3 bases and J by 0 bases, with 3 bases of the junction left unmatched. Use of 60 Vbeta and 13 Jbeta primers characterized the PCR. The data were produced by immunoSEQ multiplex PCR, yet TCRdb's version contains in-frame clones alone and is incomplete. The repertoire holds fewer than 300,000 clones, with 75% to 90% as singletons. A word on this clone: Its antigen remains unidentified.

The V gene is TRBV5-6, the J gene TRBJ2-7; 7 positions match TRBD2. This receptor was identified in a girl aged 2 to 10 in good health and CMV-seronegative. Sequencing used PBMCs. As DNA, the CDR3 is TGTGCCAGCAGCTCTCTAGCGGCCTCCTACGAGCAGTACTTC. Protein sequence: CASSSLAASYEQYF.